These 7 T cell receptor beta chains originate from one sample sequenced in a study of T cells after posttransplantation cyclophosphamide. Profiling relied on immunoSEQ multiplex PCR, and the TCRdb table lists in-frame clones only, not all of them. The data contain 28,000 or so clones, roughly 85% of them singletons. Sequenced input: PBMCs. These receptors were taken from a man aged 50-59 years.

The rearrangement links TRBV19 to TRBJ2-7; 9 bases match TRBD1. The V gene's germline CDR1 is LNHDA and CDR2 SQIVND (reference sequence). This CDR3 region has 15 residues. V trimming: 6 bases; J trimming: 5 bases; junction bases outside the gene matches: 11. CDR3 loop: CASSTTGGAVHEQYF. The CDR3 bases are TGTGCCAGTAGCACAACAGGGGGCGCGGTCCACGAGCAGTACTTC.

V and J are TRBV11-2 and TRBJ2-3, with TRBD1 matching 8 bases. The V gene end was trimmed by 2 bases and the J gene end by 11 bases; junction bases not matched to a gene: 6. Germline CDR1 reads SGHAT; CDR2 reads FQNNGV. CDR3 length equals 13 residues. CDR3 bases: TGTGCCAGCAGCTTACCAGGGGGCGCAAGGCAGTATTTT. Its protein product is CASSLPGGARQYF.

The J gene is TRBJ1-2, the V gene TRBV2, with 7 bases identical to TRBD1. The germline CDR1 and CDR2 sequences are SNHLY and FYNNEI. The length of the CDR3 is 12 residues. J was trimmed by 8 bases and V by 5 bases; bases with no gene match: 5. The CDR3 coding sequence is TGTGCCAGCAGTACCGACAGGGACGGCTACACCTTC. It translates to CASSTDRDGYTF.

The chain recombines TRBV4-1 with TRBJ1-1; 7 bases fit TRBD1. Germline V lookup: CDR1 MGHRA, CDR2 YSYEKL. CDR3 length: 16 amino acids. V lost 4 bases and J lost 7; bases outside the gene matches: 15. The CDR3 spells CASSPRTGGGLHEAFF. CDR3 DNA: TGCGCCAGCAGCCCTAGGACAGGTGGAGGTTTACATGAAGCTTTCTTT.

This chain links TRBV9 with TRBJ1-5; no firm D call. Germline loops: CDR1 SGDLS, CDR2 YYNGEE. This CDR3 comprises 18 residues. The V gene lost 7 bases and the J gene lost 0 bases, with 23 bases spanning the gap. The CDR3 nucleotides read TGTGCCAGCCAACTACAAACTTGGACTGTCCATAGCAATCAGCCCCAGCATTTT. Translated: CASQLQTWTVHSNQPQHF.

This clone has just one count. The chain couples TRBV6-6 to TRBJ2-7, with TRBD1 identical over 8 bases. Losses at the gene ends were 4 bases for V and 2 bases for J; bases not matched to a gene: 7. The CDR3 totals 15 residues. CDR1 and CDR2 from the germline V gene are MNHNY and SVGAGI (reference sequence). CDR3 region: CASSSSGGLPYEQYF. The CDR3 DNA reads TGTGCCAGCAGTTCATCAGGGGGCCTGCCCTACGAGCAGTACTTC.

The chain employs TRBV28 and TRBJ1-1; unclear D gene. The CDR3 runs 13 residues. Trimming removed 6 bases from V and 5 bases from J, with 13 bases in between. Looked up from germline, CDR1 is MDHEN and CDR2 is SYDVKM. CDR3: CASRDSLRTEAFF. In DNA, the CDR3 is TGTGCCAGCAGGGACTCGCTGAGGACTGAAGCTTTCTTT.